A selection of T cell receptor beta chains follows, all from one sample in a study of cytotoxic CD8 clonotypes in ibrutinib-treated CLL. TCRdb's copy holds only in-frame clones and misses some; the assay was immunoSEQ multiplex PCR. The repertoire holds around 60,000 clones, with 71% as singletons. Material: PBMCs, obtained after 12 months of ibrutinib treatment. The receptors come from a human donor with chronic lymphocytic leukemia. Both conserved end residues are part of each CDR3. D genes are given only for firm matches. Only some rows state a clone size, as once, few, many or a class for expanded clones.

cdr3_aa: CATSRSGASGNEKLFF
cdr3_nt: TGTGCCACCAGCAGGTCAGGGGCCTCGGGTAATGAAAAACTGTTTTTT
j_call: TRBJ1-4
clone_size: NA
v_call: TRBV15
d_call: NA

cdr3_aa: CASSPYSATKQETQYF
cdr3_nt: TGTGCCAGCAGTCCATACAGCGCAACAAAACAAGAGACCCAGTACTTC
j_call: TRBJ2-5
clone_size: NA
v_call: TRBV27
d_call: NA

cdr3_aa: CASSEWGGALQETQYF
cdr3_nt: TGTGCCAGCAGTGAATGGGGGGGTGCCCTCCAAGAGACCCAGTACTTC
j_call: TRBJ2-5
clone_size: few
v_call: TRBV2
d_call: TRBD2

cdr3_aa: CASSYAGGTEAFF
cdr3_nt: TGTGCCAGCAGCTATGCGGGGGGCACTGAAGCTTTCTTT
j_call: TRBJ1-1
clone_size: NA
v_call: TRBV7-9
d_call: NA

cdr3_aa: CASSLWSNTEAFF
cdr3_nt: TGCGCCAGCAGCTTGTGGTCTAACACTGAAGCTTTCTTT
j_call: TRBJ1-1
clone_size: few
v_call: TRBV5-1
d_call: NA

cdr3_aa: CASSLNSGTDTQYF
cdr3_nt: TGTGCCAGCAGCTTAAATAGTGGCACAGATACGCAGTATTTT
j_call: TRBJ2-3
clone_size: NA
v_call: TRBV5-3
d_call: NA

cdr3_aa: CASSFEDPYEQYF
cdr3_nt: TGTGCCAGCAGTTTTGAAGATCCCTACGAGCAGTACTTC
j_call: TRBJ2-7
clone_size: NA
v_call: TRBV28
d_call: NA

cdr3_aa: CASTLDPVGGHQYF
cdr3_nt: TGTGCCAGCACGTTGGATCCGGTGGGGGGACATCAGTACTTC
j_call: TRBJ2-5
clone_size: few
v_call: TRBV5-4
d_call: NA

cdr3_aa: CASSTQDRGGSDTQYF
cdr3_nt: TGTGCCAGCAGCACCCAAGACAGAGGGGGATCAGATACGCAGTATTTT
j_call: TRBJ2-3
clone_size: NA
v_call: TRBV9
d_call: NA

cdr3_aa: CASSLGPGLVTEAFF
cdr3_nt: TGTGCCAGCAGCTTAGGGCCAGGGCTGGTGACTGAAGCTTTCTTT
j_call: TRBJ1-1
clone_size: few
v_call: TRBV7-2
d_call: NA

cdr3_aa: CASSPVQETQYF
cdr3_nt: TGTGCCAGCTCACCCGTCCAAGAGACCCAGTACTTC
j_call: TRBJ2-5
clone_size: few
v_call: TRBV18
d_call: NA

cdr3_aa: CASSLELSVGGEQYF
cdr3_nt: TGCGCCAGCAGCTTGGAACTCTCGGTTGGAGGCGAGCAGTACTTC
j_call: TRBJ2-7
clone_size: NA
v_call: TRBV5-1
d_call: NA

cdr3_aa: CATQRARGIGELFF
cdr3_nt: TGTGCCACCCAAAGGGCCAGGGGCATCGGGGAGCTGTTTTTT
j_call: TRBJ2-2
clone_size: NA
v_call: TRBV19
d_call: NA

cdr3_aa: CASSLIQGGNTIYF
cdr3_nt: TGTGCCAGCAGCTTGATTCAGGGGGGAAACACCATATATTTT
j_call: TRBJ1-3
clone_size: NA
v_call: TRBV5-5
d_call: NA

cdr3_aa: CASSAGPNEQFF
cdr3_nt: TGCGCCAGCAGCGCCGGACCCAATGAGCAGTTCTTC
j_call: TRBJ2-1
clone_size: NA
v_call: TRBV5-1
d_call: NA

cdr3_aa: CASSDLWGSGYTF
cdr3_nt: TGTGCCAGCAGTGACCTTTGGGGATCTGGCTACACCTTC
j_call: TRBJ1-2
clone_size: NA
v_call: TRBV27
d_call: NA

cdr3_aa: CASSLGLAGGPRMMQFF
cdr3_nt: TGTGCCAGCAGTTTGGGACTAGCGGGAGGCCCCCGAATGATGCAGTTCTTC
j_call: TRBJ2-1
clone_size: NA
v_call: TRBV27
d_call: TRBD2